This TCR beta chain was found in a study of T cells in localized non-small cell lung cancer. V lost 5 bases, J lost 3 bases, and 13 bases lay in between. CDR1 and CDR2 from the germline V gene are MDHEN and SYDVKM. This CDR3 has 15 amino acids. Turning to this clone: The target antigen is unknown.

The table came from immunoSEQ multiplex PCR; TCRdb's copy has only in-frame clones and leaves some out. The sample holds around 31,000 clones, nearly 90% seen once. Study-level points and caveats: T cell clonality was highest in uninvolved adjacent lung, above tumor.

This TCR derives from a woman aged 40-75 years with stage I lung adenocarcinoma. Specimen: peripheral blood, collected before any cancer treatment. The chain joins TRBV28 to TRBJ1-4, with unresolved D. The CDR3 sequence: CASSLWGPANEKLFF. The CDR3 DNA is TGTGCCAGCAGTCTGTGGGGTCCGGCTAATGAAAAACTGTTTTTT. Based on the CDR3 plus reference TRBV28 and TRBJ1-4, the full variable domain is DVKVTQSSRYLVKRTGEKVFLECVQDMDHENMFWYRQDPGLGLRLIYFSYDVKMKEKGDIPEGYSVSREKKERFSLILESASTNQTSMYLCASSLWGPANEKLFFGSGTQLSVL.